This passage covers 21 T cell receptor beta chains from one sample sequenced in a study of beta chain features in type 1 diabetes. The study reverse transcribed the entire isolated RNA, so it sequenced expressed TCRB transcripts. Clones were sequenced by immunoSEQ multiplex PCR, and TCRdb holds only the in-frame ones, with some missing. Of about 130,000 clones in the sample, about 8.7% were seen once. Sequencing was performed on central memory CD4+ T cells from blood. The receptors were gathered from a man younger than 35 in good health.

This clone was seen more than once but under ten times. The V and J genes are TRBV9 and TRBJ1-5, with a weak D call TRBD1 (5 bases). Germline lookup yields CDR1 SGDLS and CDR2 YYNGEE. The ends were cut back, 0 bases at V and 7 bases at J, with 11 bases in the middle. The CDR3 is made up of 14 amino acids. The CDR3 sequence is CASSVGQGGQPQHF. The CDR3 DNA follows: TGTGCCAGCAGCGTAGGGCAGGGAGGGCAGCCCCAGCATTTT.

The chain couples TRBV11-2 to TRBJ1-4; possible D gene TRBD1, 5 bases. CDR1 is SGHAT and CDR2 is FQNNGV in the germline V gene. Deletions cut 5 bases from V and 7 bases from J, with 17 bases between. This CDR3 region has 15 residues. The CDR3 nucleotides read TGTGCCAGCAGCCAAAACGGGGGGAGGGGTGAAAAACTGTTTTTT. Translated, it gives CASSQNGGRGEKLFF.

This clone was counted a few times. The chain couples TRBV5-4 to TRBJ2-5; TRBD1 aligns across 7 bases. V lost 2 bases, J lost 4 bases, and 5 bases stayed unmatched. This CDR3 contains 14 residues. Germline CDR1 reads SGHNT; CDR2 reads YYREEE (reference sequence). The CDR3, as DNA: TGTGCCAGCAGCTTAGACAGGGCCTCAGAGACCCAGTACTTC. It translates to CASSLDRASETQYF.

This clone has more than one count but fewer than ten. The CDR3 reads CASSPDGTGYGELFF. The CDR3 nucleotides are TGTGCCAGCTCACCCGATGGGACAGGCTACGGGGAGCTGTTTTTT. The V call is TRBV18, the J call TRBJ2-2; 8 positions match TRBD1. CDR1 KGHSH and CDR2 LQKENI come from the germline V gene. J lost 7 bases, V lost 3 bases, and 7 bases had no gene match. The CDR3 length is 15 residues.

This clone was seen only a few times. This rearrangement joins TRBV7-3 to TRBJ2-1; TRBD2 agrees at 8 bases. The germline CDR1 and CDR2 sequences are SGHTA and FQGTGA. CDR3 length: 15 residues. V lost 2 bases to trimming and J lost 7 bases; unmatched junction nucleotides: 7. The CDR3 loop reads CASSLQWRGANEQFF. As DNA, the CDR3 is TGTGCCAGCAGCTTACAATGGCGGGGGGCGAATGAGCAGTTCTTC.

The chain recombines TRBV18 with TRBJ2-1; 12 nucleotides align to TRBD1. V lost 0 bases to trimming and J lost 9 bases; unmatched junction nucleotides: 3. Germline assignment: CDR1 KGHSH and CDR2 LQKENI. The CDR3 covers 15 residues. The CDR3 loop reads CASSPPGQGAGEQFF. CDR3 bases: TGTGCCAGCTCACCACCGGGACAGGGGGCTGGTGAGCAGTTCTTC.

This clone was seen more than once but under ten times. The genes are TRBV19 and TRBJ1-2; D is ambiguous. V lost 4 bases and J lost 6, with 18 bases in between. Per germline, CDR1 LNHDA and CDR2 SQIVND (reference sequence). This CDR3 is built from 15 residues. The CDR3 DNA sequence: TGTGCCAGTAGTACCGACCAGGATCTTGGGCATGGCTACACCTTC. This sequence encodes CASSTDQDLGHGYTF.

Comment on this clone: The sample carries other DNA sequences with the same CDR3. The chain has TRBV20-1 and TRBJ1-2; tentative D call: TRBD1 (6 bases). Germline V gene data show CDR1 as DFQATT and CDR2 as SNEGSKA (reference sequence). The CDR3 is 11 amino acids. Trimming pared 6 bases from V and 5 bases from J, leaving 10 bases between. The CDR3 DNA sequence: TGCAGTGCGGTACAGGGATATGGCTACACCTTC. It codes for CSAVQGYGYTF.

This clone was detected only a few times. The chain is built from TRBV27 and TRBJ2-5; D unresolved. This CDR3 spans 13 amino acids. Deletions cut 6 bases from V and 4 bases from J, with 12 bases between. Germline CDR1 reads MNHEY; CDR2 reads SMNVEV (reference sequence). The CDR3 coding sequence is TGTGCCAGCAGGGCATACGATCGAGAGACCCAGTACTTC. This gives the protein CASRAYDRETQYF.

This clone occurred many times. The CDR3 loop is CSVSRDSSTDTQYF. The CDR3 coding sequence is TGCAGCGTTTCTAGGGACAGTAGCACAGATACGCAGTATTTT. This chain uses TRBV29-1 with TRBJ2-3; TRBD1 matches 7 bases. Germline-derived CDR1 and CDR2 are SQVTM and ANQGSEA. V gave up 5 bases and J gave up 0 bases; unmatched junction bases: 5. This CDR3 is 14 amino acids long.

This chain connects TRBV4-2 to TRBJ1-2; the match to TRBD1 covers 9 bases. Per germline, CDR1 LGHNA and CDR2 YNFKEQ. This CDR3 has 13 amino acids. The ends lost 5 bases at V and 6 bases at J; junction bases unmatched: 4. The CDR3 coding sequence is TGTGCCAGCAGCTCGACAGGGGGTGATGGCTACACCTTC. Translated, it gives CASSSTGGDGYTF.

This clone was counted between two and nine times. The J gene is TRBJ1-2, the V gene TRBV5-6; D uncertain. The V gene's germline CDR1 is SGHDT and CDR2 YYEEEE. The V gene lost 4 bases and the J gene lost 4 bases, with 14 bases spanning the gap. CDR3 length equals 14 residues. CDR3 amino acids: CASSKRTGFYGYTF. The CDR3 nucleotides read TGTGCCAGCAGCAAACGTACGGGATTCTATGGCTACACCTTC.

A few counts support this clone. The chain links TRBV4-3 to TRBJ2-1; 9 nucleotides line up with TRBD1. The V gene end was trimmed by 3 bases and the J gene end by 8 bases; junction bases not matched to a gene: 2. The CDR3 sequence is 13 residues long. From germline, CDR1 is LGHNA and CDR2 YSLEER. The CDR3 region has the DNA TGCGCCAGCAGCCAGAGGACAGGGGATGAGCAGTTCTTC. Protein: CASSQRTGDEQFF.

The chain uses TRBV4-1 and TRBJ2-7; D is perhaps TRBD1 (6 bases). The length of the CDR3 is 17 residues. V dropped 3 bases and J dropped 4 bases, with 22 bases sitting between them. CDR1 and CDR2 (germline): MGHRA, YSYEKL. The CDR3, as DNA: TGCGCCAGCAGCCACCCCCGACCCGGGACACTACCTTACGAGCAGTACTTC. It is translated as CASSHPRPGTLPYEQYF.

The table lists this clone with a few counts. The V call is TRBV30, the J call TRBJ1-3; D remains unclear. CDR1 GTSNPN and CDR2 SVGIG come from the germline V gene (reference sequence). Trimming cost V 4 bases and J 0 bases, with 4 bases left between them. The CDR3 is 12 residues long. CDR3 DNA: TGTGCCTGGACAGGCTCTGGAAACACCATATATTTT. Its translation is CAWTGSGNTIYF.

This clone came up a few times. This chain connects TRBV13 to TRBJ2-5; 8 bases are shared with TRBD1. The CDR3 spans 14 residues. V lost 4 bases, J lost 4 bases, and 5 bases stayed unmatched. Germline-derived CDR1 and CDR2 are PRHDT and FYEKMQ (reference sequence). The DNA for the CDR3 is TGTGCCAGCAGCTCAGGGACAGGTGGAGAGACCCAGTACTTC. Translating it yields CASSSGTGGETQYF.

This clone showed up just a few times. This sequence joins TRBV6-5 and TRBJ2-7, with 8 nucleotides matching TRBD1. Germline CDR1 reads MNHEY; CDR2 reads SVGAGI. Germline trimming cut 4 bases from V and 7 bases from J; bases unmatched to any gene: 9. The CDR3 has 14 amino acids. The CDR3, as DNA: TGTGCCAGCAGTTCACGGACAGGGTGGCGGGAGCAGTACTTC. Translated, it gives CASSSRTGWREQYF.

The CDR3 protein is CASRDSPLSSYNSPLHF. The DNA for the CDR3 is TGCGCCAGCAGGGACAGTCCCTTAAGCTCCTATAATTCACCCCTCCACTTT. This chain joins TRBV5-1 and TRBJ1-6; possibly TRBD1 for D (6 bases). Per germline, CDR1 SGHRS and CDR2 YFSETQ. CDR3 length: 17 amino acids. V was trimmed by 5 bases and J by 0 bases, leaving 15 bases between them.

This clone showed up just a few times. The J gene is TRBJ1-6, the V gene TRBV18; 7 nucleotides match TRBD1. With V trimmed by 8 bases and J by 9 bases, 10 bases remained unmatched. The germline CDR1 and CDR2 sequences are KGHSH and LQKENI. There are 14 residues in the CDR3. This CDR3 reads CASTLTGSGSPLHF. The CDR3 nucleotides are TGTGCCAGCACCCTGACAGGGAGCGGTTCACCCCTCCACTTT.

The genes are TRBV5-5 and TRBJ2-6; no firm D call. Germline V lookup: CDR1 SGHKS, CDR2 YYEKEE (reference sequence). There are 15 residues in the CDR3. With 1 base removed from V and 1 base from J, the gap between germline ends came to 6 bases. CDR3 protein: CASSLQASGANVLTF. The CDR3 coding sequence is TGTGCCAGCAGCTTGCAGGCTTCTGGGGCCAACGTCCTGACTTTC.

The J gene is TRBJ2-5, the V gene TRBV7-2; perhaps TRBD2 as D (6 bases). This CDR3 spans 16 amino acids. Germline CDR1 and CDR2: SGHTA and FQGNSA. V lost 0 bases to trimming and J lost 2 bases, with 13 bases between them. The CDR3 sequence is CASSLARRGAQETQYF. CDR3 coding DNA: TGTGCCAGCAGCTTAGCACGGCGCGGGGCTCAAGAGACCCAGTACTTC. The full variable domain, in which reference TRBV7-2 and TRBJ2-5 provide the parts outside the CDR3, is GAGVSQSPSNKVTEKGKDVELRCDPISGHTALYWYRQSLGQGLEFLIYFQGNSAPDKSGLPSDRFSAERTGGSVSTLTIQRTQQEDSAVYLCASSLARRGAQETQYFGPGTRLLVL.